The 5 T cell receptor beta chains below come from one sample, sequenced in a study of T-cell reconstitution after alpha-beta-depleted transplantation in children. As it was prepared, the TCRbeta library received unique molecular identifiers. MiXCR, applied by TCRdb to the PCR reads, yields one record per CDR3 protein. The sample has some 440,000 distinct CDR3 sequences; 16% are singletons. Sequences were derived from PBMCs, mostly from graft donor cells, sampled 360 days after TCRalphabeta/CD19-depleted stem cell transplant. All receptors come from a boy in the first two years of life who had a stem cell transplant for Wiskott-Aldrich syndrome, so the T cells may come from the graft donor.

This clonotype turned up a few times. The chain couples TRBV20-1 to TRBJ2-5; no reliable D call. V dropped 6 bases and J dropped 5 bases, with 7 bases sitting between them. The germline V gene has CDR1 DFQATT and CDR2 SNEGSKA (reference sequence). The CDR3 runs to 10 residues. As DNA, the CDR3 is TGCAGTGCAGAAAAGGAGACCCAGTACTTC. It yields the protein CSAEKETQYF.

Many counts were recorded for this clonotype. V gene TRBV20-1 combines with J gene TRBJ2-7, with no clear D. The CDR3 is 12 amino acids. Per the germline V gene, CDR1 is DFQATT and CDR2 is SNEGSKA (reference sequence). Trimming cost V 5 bases and J 0 bases, with 8 bases left between them. In nucleotides, the CDR3 is TGCAGTGCTGCTGACAACTCCTACGAGCAGTACTTC. The encoded protein is CSAADNSYEQYF.

This clonotype showed up just a few times. J is TRBJ2-5 and V is TRBV6-1; D gene unclear. CDR3 length: 14 amino acids. V lost 6 bases and J lost 5, with 16 bases in between. The germline V gene encodes CDR1 MNHNS and CDR2 SASEGT. The CDR3 nucleotides read TGTGCCAGCAGACCGCTACGAGGAAGGGAGACCCAGTACTTC. Translation gives CASRPLRGRETQYF.

This clonotype was recorded a few times. The CDR3 sequence: CASSQERDRGMETQYF. In DNA, the CDR3 is TGCGCCAGCAGCCAAGAAAGGGACAGGGGGATGGAGACCCAGTACTTC. The J gene is TRBJ2-5, the V gene TRBV4-1; 11 nucleotides align to TRBD1. V lost 0 bases and J lost 5; bases outside the gene matches: 5. This CDR3 spans 16 amino acids. The germline V gene encodes CDR1 MGHRA and CDR2 YSYEKL.

This chain links TRBV7-2 with TRBJ2-2; TRBD2 is a possible D gene (6 bases). Germline V gene sequence: CDR1 SGHTA, CDR2 FQGNSA. The CDR3 is made up of 13 amino acids. The V and J ends lost 9 bases and 1 base respectively, with 9 bases between them. CDR3 in DNA: TGTGCCAGTGGGCGGGAGAACACCGGGGAGCTGTTTTTT. Its translation: CASGRENTGELFF.